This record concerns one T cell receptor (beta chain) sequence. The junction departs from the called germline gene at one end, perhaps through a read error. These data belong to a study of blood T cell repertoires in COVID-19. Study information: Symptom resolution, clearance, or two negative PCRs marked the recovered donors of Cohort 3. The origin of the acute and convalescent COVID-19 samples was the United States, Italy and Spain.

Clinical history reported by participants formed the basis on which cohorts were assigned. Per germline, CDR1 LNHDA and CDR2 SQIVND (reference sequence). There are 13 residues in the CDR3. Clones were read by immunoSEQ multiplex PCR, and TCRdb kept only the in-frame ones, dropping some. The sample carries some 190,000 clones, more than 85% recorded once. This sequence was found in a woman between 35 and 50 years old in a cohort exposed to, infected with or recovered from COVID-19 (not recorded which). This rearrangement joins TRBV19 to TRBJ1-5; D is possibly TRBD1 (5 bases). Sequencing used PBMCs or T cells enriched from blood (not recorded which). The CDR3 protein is CASRFQGNQPQHF. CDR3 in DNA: TGTGCCAGTAGATTCCAGGGCAACCAGCCCCAGCATTTT.